This TCR beta chain was observed in a study of identical twins. Study results and caveats: Reduced insertions were recorded for abundant cord blood beta clonotypes, with no such pattern in memory repertoires.

The CDR3 is made up of 15 amino acids. The ends lost 4 bases at V and 2 bases at J; junction bases unmatched: 5. There were only healthy Caucasians among the donors. In this sample, this clonotype turned up a few times. Its antigen remains unidentified. Unique molecular identifiers were in the cDNA, with template-switch universal primer binding. TCRdb recomputed calls from the 5' RACE reads with MiXCR, one row per CDR3 protein. The sample holds about 530,000 distinct CDR3 sequences, about a fifth seen once. The same data also contributed to another study, on yellow fever vaccine responses in identical twins.

This sequence joins TRBV12-3 or TRBV12-4 and TRBJ1-5; 7 bases match TRBD1. This receptor was obtained from a woman aged 18-29 years in good health. Sequencing was done on a sample of CD4+ T cells sorted from blood. CDR3 bases: TGTGCCAGCAGTTACACAGGGGTCGGCAATCAGCCCCAGCATTTT. It translates to CASSYTGVGNQPQHF.